This T cell receptor beta chain was recovered during a study of blood T cell dynamics during melanoma immunotherapy (dated by TCRdb to the early 2020s). Regarding the study in general: Patients had metastatic melanoma and received first-line pembrolizumab or nivolumab plus ipilimumab as standard of care in the United Kingdom. To find early correlates of response, peripheral T cell receptor repertoires were profiled in metastatic melanoma patients before and after one cycle of checkpoint inhibitor therapy. A training cohort was formed from consecutive patients, and a further independent group of patients from the same centre was pooled into an external validation set. Beyond this particular receptor, the publication reports: Whether the T cell clones behind the repertoire changes were melanoma-specific or instead reflected general immune activation was something the study could not determine. The relatively small sample size was recognized as a factor that could limit how well the results generalize. A bifurcated reorganization of the PBMC repertoire at W3, with increased clonality or increased diversity, was observed in patients who later achieved disease control, unlike in progressors.

For this clone: Its antigen remains unidentified. No much larger clone is present one base from it, and per-base qualities are unavailable.

A fixed 350 ng of DNA was loaded for every bulk PBMC sample. TCR beta CDR3 sequences were amplified from genomic DNA with the immunoSEQ TCRb Assay kit following manufacturer instructions. The KAPA Library Quantification Kit for Illumina platforms was used to quantify pooled libraries by qPCR. Pooled libraries were clustered at roughly 0.55-1.2 pM and sequenced on an Illumina NextSeq 500. On the authors' methods: TCR data were analyzed with immunoSEQ ANALYZER and the R LymphoSeq package. A rearrangement efficiency score was calculated as productive divided by the sum of productive and non-productive CDR3 sequences. Clonality was measured with the Gini coefficient and diversity with the Renyi index at alpha=1, compared pairwise between timepoints within each patient. In LymphoSeq, clonal relatedness was computed with an edit distance of 3 and repertoire similarity was computed with the Bhattacharyya coefficient. Linear discriminant analysis on week-3 changes in clonality and diversity was built with the R MASS and caret packages to classify response. TCRdb holds this immuneACCESS table with in-frame rearrangements only. Some clones are missing; in checked studies, unresolved V genes explain under half, and the rest has no known cause. Clonal size and the V and J genes are those of that table, whereas D and trimming came from the DNA. The sample has about 20,000 clones on record, about 90% of them singletons. The ten largest clones represent approximately 1.1% of the sample.

This specimen's time point label, interpreted: pre-treatment baseline. Blood was sampled before treatment (T0) and at week 3 (W3), after the first cycle of checkpoint blockade. Except for a couple of patients with rapid clinical progression, response was assessed 12 weeks after the first infusion by RECIST 1.1; disease control meant complete response, partial response or stable disease. Patients with prior systemic cancer treatment, concomitant immunosuppressant therapy or synchronous other active malignancies were excluded. TCR beta was sequenced in both bulk PBMC and plasma cell-free DNA in order to track circulating cells as well as T cell turnover. Lymphoprep and SepMate tubes were used to isolate PBMC from blood, and red cell lysis was then performed. DNA from PBMC and sorted T cell subsets was extracted with QIAamp DNA Blood Mini kits. Including cysteine and phenylalanine, the CDR3 has 14 amino acids. Here the CDR3 DNA is all that survives: 42 bases in frame from base 1. As encoded in the germline V gene (reference sequence), CDR1 is SGHAT while CDR2 is FQDESV. A distance of 14 bases separates the germline ends of V and J, which lose 5 bases and 4 bases respectively.

The sequence is built from TRBV11-1 and TRBJ1-1; the D gene is not confidently resolved. Sequencing used blood, obtained from a patient treated with checkpoint blockade. This receptor was identified in a human donor with melanoma. The CDR3 reads CASSTRFQGTEAFF. The nucleotides read TGTGCCAGCAGCACCCGCTTTCAAGGCACTGAAGCTTTCTTT.